The following is a TCR beta chain sequence with its context. Enrolled during active infection, Seattle patients were then followed longitudinally. The record originates from a study of blood T cell repertoires in COVID-19. Turning to the study itself: There were acute and convalescent COVID-19 samples, and they came from the United States, Italy and Spain. PBMCs, B-cell-depleted T cells, or T cells provided the cDNA or gDNA that made up the material.

Authors' data handling: Nucleated cell counts were estimated from reference gene primer amplification. Using immunoSEQ multiplex PCR, the repertoire was profiled, and TCRdb retains in-frame clones only, with some absent. The DNA was the basis for D and trimming; V, J and clone size are from that table. The table records more than 200,000 clones, just over 85% of them present only once. V was trimmed by 3 bases and J by 3 bases, leaving 15 bases between them. CDR3 length: 16 residues. Germline-derived CDR1 and CDR2 are MDHEN and SYDVKM. The TCR comes from a man aged 50 to 59 with COVID-19, enrolled during active disease. Material for sequencing was peripheral blood. The V and J genes are TRBV28 and TRBJ2-1; D perhaps matches TRBD1 (7 bases). This CDR3 is CASSLIAGQYYNEQFF. Written as DNA, the CDR3 is TGTGCCAGCAGTTTGATCGCGGGACAGTACTACAATGAGCAGTTCTTC.